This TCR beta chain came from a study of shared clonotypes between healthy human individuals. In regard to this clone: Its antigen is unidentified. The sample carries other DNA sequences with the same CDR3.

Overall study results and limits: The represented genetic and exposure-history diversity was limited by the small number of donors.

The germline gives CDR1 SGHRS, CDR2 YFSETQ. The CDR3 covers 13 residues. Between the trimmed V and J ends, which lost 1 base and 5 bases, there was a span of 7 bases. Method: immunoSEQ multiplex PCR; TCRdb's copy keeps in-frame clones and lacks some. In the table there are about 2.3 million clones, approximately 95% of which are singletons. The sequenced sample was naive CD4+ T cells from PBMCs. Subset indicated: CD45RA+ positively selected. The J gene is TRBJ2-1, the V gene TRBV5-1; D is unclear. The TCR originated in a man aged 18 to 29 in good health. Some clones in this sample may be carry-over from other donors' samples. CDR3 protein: CASSLQPNNEQFF. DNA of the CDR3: TGCGCCAGCAGCTTGCAACCCAACAATGAGCAGTTCTTC.